This T cell receptor beta chain was identified in a study of CD8 T cells in ankylosing spondylitis. Each TCR beta library was made by quantitative 5'-RACE that incorporated molecular barcodes. Via MiXCR, TCRdb re-called the 5' RACE reads, giving one row per CDR3 protein. The sample holds about 130,000 distinct CDR3 sequences, roughly 8.8% seen once. Findings and caveats of the study: A TCR beta motif of about 8 highly homologous variants appeared characteristic of ankylosing spondylitis blood.

The CDR3 sequence is 14 residues long. V trimming: 6 bases; J trimming: 9 bases; junction bases outside the gene matches: 6. Germline loops: CDR1 SGHTA, CDR2 FQGNSA. This clonotype was seen a few times. Its antigen remains unknown. The TCR originated in a male donor with ankylosing spondylitis or in good health (not recorded which). Source material: blood, either unsorted or a sorted T cell fraction (not recorded which). The V gene is TRBV7-2, the J gene TRBJ2-1; 12 bases are a match to TRBD2. The CDR3 sequence: CASRQLLAGGEQFF. CDR3 nucleotides: TGTGCCAGCAGGCAACTACTAGCGGGAGGTGAGCAGTTCTTC. The whole variable domain, filled in from reference TRBV7-2 and TRBJ2-1, reads GAGVSQSPSNKVTEKGKDVELRCDPISGHTALYWYRQSLGQGLEFLIYFQGNSAPDKSGLPSDRFSAERTGGSVSTLTIQRTQQEDSAVYLCASRQLLAGGEQFFGPGTRLTVL.